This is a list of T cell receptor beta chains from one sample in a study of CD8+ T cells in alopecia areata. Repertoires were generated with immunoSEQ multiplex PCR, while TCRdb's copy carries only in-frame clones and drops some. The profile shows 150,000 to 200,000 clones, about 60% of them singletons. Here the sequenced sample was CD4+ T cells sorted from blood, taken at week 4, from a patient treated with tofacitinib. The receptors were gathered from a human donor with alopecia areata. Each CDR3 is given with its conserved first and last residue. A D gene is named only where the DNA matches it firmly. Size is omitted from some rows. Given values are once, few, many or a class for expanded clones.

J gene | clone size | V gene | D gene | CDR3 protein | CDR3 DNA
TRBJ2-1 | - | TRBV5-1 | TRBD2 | CASSLLSSSGHNEQFF | TGCGCCAGCAGCTTGCTTAGTTCTAGCGGACACAATGAGCAGTTCTTC
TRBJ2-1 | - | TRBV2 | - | CASLEYRERNEQFF | TGTGCCAGCCTGGAATACAGGGAGAGGAATGAGCAGTTCTTC
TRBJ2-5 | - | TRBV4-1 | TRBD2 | CASSLHGLAGVRESETQYF | TGCGCCAGCAGCCTCCACGGACTAGCGGGGGTGCGGGAGTCGGAGACCCAGTACTTC
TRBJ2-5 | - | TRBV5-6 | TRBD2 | CASSSLAGETQYF | TGTGCCAGCAGCTCCTTAGCGGGAGAGACCCAGTACTTC
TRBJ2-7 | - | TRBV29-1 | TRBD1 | CSVAGRWTGGHEQYF | TGCAGCGTTGCGGGTCGTTGGACAGGGGGGCACGAGCAGTACTTC
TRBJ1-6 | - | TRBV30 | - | CAWRPGWNSPLHF | TGTGCCTGGAGGCCAGGGTGGAATTCACCCCTCCACTTT
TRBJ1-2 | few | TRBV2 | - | CASSVKLLLYGYTF | TGTGCCAGCAGTGTGAAACTTCTACTCTATGGCTACACCTTC
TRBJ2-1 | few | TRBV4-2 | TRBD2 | CASSQAQRGGYNEQFF | TGTGCCAGCAGCCAAGCTCAGCGGGGGGGATACAATGAGCAGTTCTTC
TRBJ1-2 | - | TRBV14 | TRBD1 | CASSPRQGDGYTF | TGTGCCAGCAGCCCCCGACAGGGTGATGGCTACACCTTC
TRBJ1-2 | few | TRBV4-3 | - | CASSQGGGRSYGYTF | TGCGCCAGCAGCCAAGGCGGGGGCCGATCCTATGGCTACACCTTC
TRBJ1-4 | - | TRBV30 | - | CAWSAWDVEKLFF | TGTGCCTGGAGTGCCTGGGATGTTGAAAAACTGTTTTTT
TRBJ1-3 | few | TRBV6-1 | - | CASSESRQQGSIYF | TGTGCCAGCAGTGAATCCCGCCAACAGGGCAGCATATATTTT
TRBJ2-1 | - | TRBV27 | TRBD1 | CASTGQGVDEQFF | TGTGCCAGCACCGGACAGGGGGTCGATGAGCAGTTCTTC
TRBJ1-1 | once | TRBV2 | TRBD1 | CASDRESSNTEAFF | TGTGCCAGCGACAGGGAGTCCTCCAACACTGAAGCTTTCTTT
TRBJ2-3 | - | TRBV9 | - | CASGPGRGTDTQYF | TGTGCCAGCGGGCCAGGAAGGGGCACAGATACGCAGTATTTT
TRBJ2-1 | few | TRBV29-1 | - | CSVAGGGLSYNEQFF | TGCAGCGTTGCGGGCGGGGGCCTCTCCTACAATGAGCAGTTCTTC
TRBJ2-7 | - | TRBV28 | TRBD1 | CASSFIIGQGGHEQYF | TGTGCCAGCAGTTTTATCATTGGACAGGGCGGACACGAGCAGTACTTC
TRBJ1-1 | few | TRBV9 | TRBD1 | CASSVSPTGEAFF | TGTGCCAGCAGCGTAAGCCCGACAGGGGAAGCTTTCTTT
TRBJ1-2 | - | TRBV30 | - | CAWRAGYGYTF | TGTGCCTGGAGGGCAGGGTATGGCTACACCTTC
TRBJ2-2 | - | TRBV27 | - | CASSFPNTGELFF | TGTGCCAGCAGTTTCCCGAACACCGGGGAGCTGTTTTTT
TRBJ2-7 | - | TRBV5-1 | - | CASSDTPGLSNEQYF | TGCGCCAGCAGCGACACCCCGGGACTCAGCAACGAGCAGTACTTC
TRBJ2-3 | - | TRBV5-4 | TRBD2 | CASSLTSGGHTDTQYF | TGTGCCAGCAGCCTGACTAGCGGGGGACACACAGATACGCAGTATTTT
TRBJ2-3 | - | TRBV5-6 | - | CASSFVGGPTDTQYF | TGTGCCAGCAGCTTTGTCGGCGGGCCCACAGATACGCAGTATTTT
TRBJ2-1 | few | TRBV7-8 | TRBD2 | CASRSRTSGYNEQFF | TGTGCCAGCAGGTCCCGGACTAGCGGATACAATGAGCAGTTCTTC
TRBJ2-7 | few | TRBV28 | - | CASMTGRFRDF | TGTGCCAGCATGACAGGACGCTTTCGGGACTTC
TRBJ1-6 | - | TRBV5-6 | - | CASSLGGSYNSPLHF | TGTGCCAGCAGCTTGGGAGGGTCCTATAATTCACCCCTCCACTTT
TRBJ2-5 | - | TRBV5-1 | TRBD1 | CASRAGTGAETQYF | TGCGCCAGCAGGGCCGGGACAGGGGCAGAGACCCAGTACTTC
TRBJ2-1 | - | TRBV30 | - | CAWSGPGHNEQFF | TGTGCCTGGAGTGGTCCCGGACACAATGAGCAGTTCTTC
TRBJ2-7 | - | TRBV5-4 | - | CASSLAPGESYEQYF | TGTGCCAGCAGCTTGGCTCCGGGGGAGTCCTACGAGCAGTACTTC
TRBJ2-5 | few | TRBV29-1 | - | CSVEGARQETQYF | TGCAGCGTTGAAGGGGCGCGCCAAGAGACCCAGTACTTC
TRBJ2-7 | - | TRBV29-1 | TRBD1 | CSVEDRGPASSYEQYF | TGCAGCGTTGAAGATAGGGGGCCAGCAAGCTCCTACGAGCAGTACTTC
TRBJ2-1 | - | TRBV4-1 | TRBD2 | CASSLKRASGGSRGSYNEQFF | TGCGCCAGCAGCCTCAAGAGGGCTAGCGGGGGATCCCGAGGCTCCTACAATGAGCAGTTCTTC
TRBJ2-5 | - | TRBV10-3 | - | CAISEFQETQYF | TGTGCCATCAGTGAGTTTCAAGAGACCCAGTACTTC
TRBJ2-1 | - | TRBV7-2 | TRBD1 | CASSQSQGKISYNEQFF | TGTGCCAGCAGCCAGTCACAGGGGAAGATCTCCTACAATGAGCAGTTCTTC
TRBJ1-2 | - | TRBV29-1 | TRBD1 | CSARLTGAKANYGYTF | TGCAGCGCCCGACTAACAGGGGCAAAAGCTAACTATGGCTACACCTTC